The 27 T cell receptor beta chains below were found in one sample sequenced in a study of CD8+ T cells in alopecia areata. Collected material from alopecia areata patients comprised lesional scalp punch biopsies and peripheral blood. Sequencing relied on a cDNA template that was reverse transcribed from extracted RNA. Clones were read by immunoSEQ multiplex PCR, and TCRdb kept only the in-frame ones, dropping some. The table lists about 11,000 clones, over 55% of them singletons, with about 14% in the top ten. The material sequenced was skin. Source of these receptors: a human donor with alopecia areata.

This clone has more than one count but fewer than ten. The CDR3 here is CASSVGQGPIYEQYF. CDR3 in DNA: TGTGCCAGCAGCGTGGGACAGGGACCAATATACGAGCAGTACTTC. The gene calls are TRBV9 and TRBJ2-7, with 9 bases fitting TRBD1. The trim removed 2 bases at V and 4 bases at J, leaving 7 bases unmatched. The CDR3 contains 15 residues. Germline loops: CDR1 SGDLS, CDR2 YYNGEE.

This clone was counted between two and nine times. J is TRBJ1-5 and V is TRBV19; D ambiguous. The V end lost 5 bases, the J end lost 2 bases, and 13 bases lay between the germline ends. This CDR3 is 15 amino acids long. Germline CDR1 is LNHDA and CDR2 is SQIVND (reference sequence). This CDR3 reads CASSPPRHRNQPQHF. CDR3 DNA: TGTGCCAGTAGTCCGCCGAGACACCGCAATCAGCCCCAGCATTTT.

The chain links TRBV29-1 to TRBJ2-1; the D gene is possibly TRBD2 (7 bases). Germline V gene sequence: CDR1 SQVTM, CDR2 ANQGSEA. This CDR3 contains 14 residues. The V and J ends lost 2 bases and 6 bases respectively, with 14 bases between them. For the CDR3, the DNA is TGCAGCGTTGAAAGGGCGGGGGCGGGCAATGAGCAGTTCTTC. Its protein product is CSVERAGAGNEQFF.

The J gene is TRBJ2-7, the V gene TRBV28; TRBD2 is a possible D gene (5 bases). V was shortened by 8 bases and J by 0 bases, with 14 bases between the two germline ends. CDR3 size: 14 residues. Germline V gene lookup returns CDR1 MDHEN and CDR2 SYDVKM. The CDR3 here is CASCRTFSSYEQYF. The CDR3 DNA sequence: TGTGCCAGCTGCCGGACTTTCAGCTCCTACGAGCAGTACTTC. Complete variable domain (other parts from reference TRBV28 and TRBJ2-7): DVKVTQSSRYLVKRTGEKVFLECVQDMDHENMFWYRQDPGLGLRLIYFSYDVKMKEKGDIPEGYSVSREKKERFSLILESASTNQTSMYLCASCRTFSSYEQYFGPGTRLTVT.

The V call is TRBV5-1, the J call TRBJ2-7; D might be TRBD2 (6 bases). Germline V CDR1 and CDR2: SGHRS, YFSETQ. V was pared by 3 bases and J by 5 bases, with 18 bases between. The CDR3 runs to 15 residues. CDR3 amino acids: CASSWQGTDVDEQYF. For the CDR3, the DNA is TGCGCCAGCAGCTGGCAAGGGACTGACGTAGACGAGCAGTACTTC. Drawing the rest from reference TRBV5-1 and TRBJ2-7, the complete variable domain is KAGVTQTPRYLIKTRGQQVTLSCSPISGHRSVSWYQQTPGQGLQFLFEYFSETQRNKGNFPGRFSGRQFSNSRSEMNVSTLELGDSALYLCASSWQGTDVDEQYFGPGTRLTVT.

The J gene is TRBJ2-1, the V gene TRBV28; 11 positions agree with TRBD2. There are 14 residues in the CDR3. CDR1 MDHEN and CDR2 SYDVKM come from the germline V gene. V was pared by 10 bases and J by 4 bases, with 6 bases of the junction left unmatched. Written as DNA, the CDR3 is TGTGCCACCGGTAGCGGGGGGGCATACAATGAGCAGTTCTTC. Amino acid sequence: CATGSGGAYNEQFF.

The chain recombines TRBV7-8 with TRBJ2-7; either TRBD1 or TRBD2 may supply D (5 bases each). Germline V lookup: CDR1 SGHVS, CDR2 FQNEAQ. The CDR3 runs 13 residues. V was shortened by 3 bases and J by 6 bases, with 12 bases between the two germline ends. The CDR3 region has the DNA TGTGCCAGCAGCTTGCCGGGGACGGGCGAGCAGTACTTC. It translates to CASSLPGTGEQYF.

This chain joins TRBV27 and TRBJ1-1, with TRBD1 as a possible D gene (6 bases). In germline, CDR1 is MNHEY, CDR2 SMNVEV (reference sequence). V shed 2 bases and J shed 4 bases, with 14 bases lying between them. This CDR3 is built from 15 residues. The CDR3 DNA is TGTGCCAGCAGTTTAAATGGGGGGGCGGTCACTGAAGCTTTCTTT. This encodes CASSLNGGAVTEAFF.

V is TRBV6-5 and J is TRBJ2-7; D gene unclear. The ends were cut back, 4 bases at V and 5 bases at J, with 12 bases in the middle. Germline CDR1 reads MNHEY; CDR2 reads SVGAGI. This CDR3 is built from 13 residues. CDR3 DNA sequence: TGTGCCAGCAGTTCCAGAGCTAGGGACGAGCAGTACTTC. Translation: CASSSRARDEQYF.

The V gene is TRBV5-1, the J gene TRBJ2-2, with 7 bases that match TRBD2. In germline, CDR1 is SGHRS, CDR2 YFSETQ. Trimming at V came to 4 bases and at J to 0 bases, leaving 3 bases not matched to a gene. The CDR3 runs to 15 residues. In DNA form, the CDR3 reads TGCGCCAGCAGCGGGGGACTACCGAACACCGGGGAGCTGTTTTTT. The encoded protein is CASSGGLPNTGELFF.

The chain joins TRBV27 to TRBJ1-5; weak D call: TRBD1 (5 bases). The CDR3 covers 13 residues. V dropped 5 bases and J dropped 5 bases, with 10 bases sitting between them. Germline CDR1 is MNHEY and CDR2 is SMNVEV (reference sequence). The CDR3 here is CASSLLGDQPQHF. The CDR3 DNA reads TGTGCCAGCAGTCTCCTAGGGGATCAGCCCCAGCATTTT.

This clone was recorded a few times. The rearrangement links TRBV7-2 to TRBJ2-5; weak D call: TRBD1 (6 bases). The germline V gene encodes CDR1 SGHTA and CDR2 FQGNSA. The CDR3 is made up of 15 amino acids. V was trimmed by 1 base and J by 1 base, leaving 10 bases between them. This chain's CDR3 is CASSLVTGSQETQYF. In nucleotides, the CDR3 is TGTGCCAGCAGCTTAGTTACAGGGAGCCAAGAGACCCAGTACTTC.

Here the CDR3 DNA reads TGTGCCAGCAGCCTAGGACACCAGAACACTGAAGCTTTCTTT. Amino acid sequence: CASSLGHQNTEAFF. The V gene is TRBV5-4, the J gene TRBJ1-1; D may be TRBD1 (5 bases). Germline V CDR1 and CDR2: SGHNT, YYREEE (reference sequence). The CDR3 runs to 14 residues. With 4 bases removed from V and 1 base from J, the gap between germline ends came to 11 bases. The entire variable domain, with the rest obtained from reference TRBV5-4 and TRBJ1-1, is as follows: ETGVTQSPTHLIKTRGQQVTLRCSSQSGHNTVSWYQQALGQGPQFIFQYYREEENGRGNFPPRFSGLQFPNYSSELNVNALELDDSALYLCASSLGHQNTEAFFGQGTRLTVV.

This chain uses TRBV6-5 with TRBJ2-2; D possibly uses TRBD1 or TRBD2 (5 bases each). Per the germline V gene, CDR1 is MNHEY and CDR2 is SVGAGI. Trimming cost V 6 bases and J 7 bases, with 12 bases left between them. This CDR3 contains 13 residues. The CDR3 DNA reads as TGTGCCAGCAGAGAAGGGGCGGGCGGGGAGCTGTTTTTT. Translated: CASREGAGGELFF.

J is TRBJ2-2 and V is TRBV5-1; D ambiguous. Germline V lookup: CDR1 SGHRS, CDR2 YFSETQ. CDR3 size: 12 residues. Trimming pared 7 bases from V and 5 bases from J, leaving 9 bases between. The CDR3 DNA reads TGCGCCAGCTCCAGAAGTACCGGGGAGCTGTTTTTT. It translates to CASSRSTGELFF.

This clone was seen only a few times. This chain uses TRBV15 with TRBJ2-7; D might be TRBD1 or TRBD2, each matching 5 bases. Germline loops: CDR1 LNHNV, CDR2 YYDKDF (reference sequence). The CDR3 has 14 amino acids. Deletions cut 0 bases from V and 6 bases from J, with 12 bases between. CDR3 sequence: CATSRDPPGTEQYF. The CDR3 DNA follows: TGTGCCACCAGCAGAGATCCCCCAGGGACCGAGCAGTACTTC.

The V gene is TRBV6-6, the J gene TRBJ2-7; the D is unclear. With 5 bases removed from V and 4 bases from J, the gap between germline ends came to 15 bases. Germline values: CDR1 MNHNY, CDR2 SVGAGI (reference sequence). The CDR3 extends over 14 amino acids. CDR3 loop: CASSAARGRYEQYF. CDR3 nucleotide sequence: TGTGCCAGCAGTGCGGCCCGAGGAAGGTACGAGCAGTACTTC.

V gene TRBV29-1 combines with J gene TRBJ1-2; D ambiguous. The CDR3 consists of 13 residues. Deletions cut 8 bases from V and 7 bases from J, with 20 bases between. CDR1 and CDR2 from the germline V gene are SQVTM and ANQGSEA. The CDR3 loop is CSTKRVTSGGYTF. DNA for the CDR3: TGCAGCACAAAAAGGGTTACTTCGGGTGGCTACACCTTC.

The genes are TRBV5-4 and TRBJ2-5; no definite D call. V was pared by 3 bases and J by 5 bases, with 11 bases between. Germline CDR1 is SGHNT and CDR2 is YYREEE (reference sequence). This CDR3 is 13 amino acids long. CDR3 region: CASSSRSRETQYF. In DNA form, the CDR3 reads TGTGCCAGCAGCTCCAGGAGCCGGGAGACCCAGTACTTC.

The V and J genes are TRBV10-3 and TRBJ1-1; no definite D call. Germline V gene lookup returns CDR1 ENHRY and CDR2 SYGVKD. V shed 5 bases and J shed 7 bases, with 11 bases lying between them. The CDR3 length is 12 residues. CDR3 sequence (DNA): TGTGCCATCAGTTATGGGAGCGTTGAAGCTTTCTTT. Its translation is CAISYGSVEAFF.

Worth noting for this clone: The DNA is omitted, as the CDR3 cannot be located on it reliably, and the CDR3 follows TCRdb's listing. The chain uses TRBV23-1 and TRBJ2-2; TRBD2, the table's D call, lacks a check against the DNA. TRBV23-1 is an ORF for which the function is uncertain. The CDR3 comprises 19 residues, both ends counted. The CDR3 loop reads CASSQSPRWGEEETGSCFF.

The chain is built from TRBV4-3 and TRBJ2-2, with D unresolved. Between the trimmed V and J ends, which lost 4 bases and 1 base, there was a span of 10 bases. From germline, CDR1 is LGHNA and CDR2 YSLEER. CDR3 length: 15 amino acids. CDR3 sequence reads: CASSLERRNTGELFF. The CDR3 bases are TGCGCCAGCAGCCTTGAAAGAAGGAACACCGGGGAGCTGTTTTTT.

The V call is TRBV28, the J call TRBJ2-2, with a possible D match to TRBD2 (5 bases). The germline gives CDR1 MDHEN, CDR2 SYDVKM. With 3 bases removed from V and 2 bases from J, the gap between germline ends came to 10 bases. The CDR3 loop spans 15 amino acids. This CDR3 is CASSFSGINTGELFF. The CDR3 DNA reads as TGTGCCAGCAGTTTTTCCGGGATAAACACCGGGGAGCTGTTTTTT.

The chain recombines TRBV7-2 with TRBJ2-5, with TRBD1 matching over 7 bases. The closer fit of TRBJ2-7 to the DNA end suggests the J call may be wrong. Looked up from germline, CDR1 is SGHTA and CDR2 is FQGNSA. This CDR3 is 12 amino acids long. CDR3 DNA sequence: TGTGCCAGCAGCCGAGACAGGGTCGAGCAGTACTTC. Translation: CASSRDRVEQYF.

Of note for this clone: The DNA is left out, because the CDR3 cannot be placed on it with certainty; the CDR3 is given as TCRdb lists it. The CDR3 is CASTSGQQETQYF. The rearrangement links TRBV19 to TRBJ2-5; the table names TRBD1, a call not compared with the DNA. The CDR3 is 13 residues long, ends included. Germline values: CDR1 LNHDA, CDR2 SQIVND (reference sequence).

The chain recombines TRBV19 with TRBJ1-5; D is undetermined. Germline V gives CDR1 LNHDA, CDR2 SQIVND (reference sequence). The V and J ends lost 7 bases and 3 bases respectively, with 16 bases between them. The CDR3 loop spans 15 amino acids. Here the CDR3 DNA reads TGTGCCAGTACCCCTCCCGGGATCCACAATCAGCCCCAGCATTTT. It is translated as CASTPPGIHNQPQHF.

The chain carries TRBV28 and TRBJ1-5; a possible D gene is TRBD1 (6 bases). CDR1 MDHEN and CDR2 SYDVKM come from the germline V gene. The CDR3 is made up of 14 amino acids. Trimming removed 5 bases at V and 3 bases at J, with 11 bases between. The CDR3 region has the DNA TGTGCCAGCAGTACTACAGGGCCCAATCAGCCCCAGCATTTT. Encoded protein: CASSTTGPNQPQHF.